This T cell receptor (beta chain) was sequenced in a study of CD8 T cells in Susac syndrome. cDNA came from about 0.5 to 1 ug RNA primed by random hexamers. TCRdb called the immunoSEQ multiplex PCR reads again in MiXCR, with one record for every CDR3 protein. The repertoire includes 150,000 to 200,000 distinct CDR3 sequences, roughly 92% of them detected once, and 0.12% sits in the top ten. This clonotype was counted between two and nine times. CDR1 is SGHAT, CDR2 FQNNGV, per germline. V lost 5 bases to trimming and J lost 2 bases; unmatched junction nucleotides: 12. This CDR3 is built from 18 residues.

The sample taken for sequencing was CD4+ T cells from PBMCs. The receptor was isolated from a human donor with Susac syndrome. V is TRBV11-2 and J is TRBJ1-5, with 10 bases fitting TRBD1. The chain's CDR3 is CASSTRGQGSGGNQPQHF. CDR3 DNA: TGTGCCAGCAGCACCCGGGGACAGGGGTCCGGGGGCAATCAGCCCCAGCATTTT.